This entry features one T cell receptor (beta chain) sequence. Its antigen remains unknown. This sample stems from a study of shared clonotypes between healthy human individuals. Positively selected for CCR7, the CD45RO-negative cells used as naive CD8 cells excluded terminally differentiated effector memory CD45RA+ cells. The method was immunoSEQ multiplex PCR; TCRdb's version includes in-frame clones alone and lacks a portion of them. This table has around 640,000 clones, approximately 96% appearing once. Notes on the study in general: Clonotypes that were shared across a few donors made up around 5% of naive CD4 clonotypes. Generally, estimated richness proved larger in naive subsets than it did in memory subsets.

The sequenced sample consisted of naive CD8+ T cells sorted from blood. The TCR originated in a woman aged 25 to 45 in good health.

CDR3 sequence reads: CASTNWRAEAFF. In DNA form, the CDR3 reads TGTGCCAGCACCAATTGGCGGGCGGAAGCTTTCTTT. V and J are TRBV9 and TRBJ1-1; D remains unclear. CDR1 and CDR2 (germline): SGDLS, YYNGEE. This CDR3 spans 12 amino acids. Trimming cost V 6 bases and J 8 bases, with 14 bases left between them.